These T cell receptor beta chains were read from a single sample in a study of CD8 T cells in ankylosing spondylitis. TCRdb re-called the 5' RACE reads through MiXCR, storing one row per CDR3 protein. The table lists over 100,000 distinct CDR3 sequences, around 7% of them singletons. Material: blood, either unsorted or a sorted T cell fraction (not recorded which). These receptors originate from a male donor with ankylosing spondylitis or in good health (not recorded which). Both conserved end residues are part of each CDR3. Fields, in order: D gene, J gene, V gene, clone size, CDR3 protein, CDR3 DNA. The D gene is left open where the match is weak. Some rows mark clone size as missing; the rest say once, few, many or name a class of expanded clone.

.,TRBJ2-2,TRBV11-2,many,CASSLSVNTGELFF,TGTGCCAGCAGCTTATCGGTGAACACCGGGGAGCTGTTTTTT
.,TRBJ2-1,TRBV5-1,many,CASSWTDSYNEQFF,TGCGCCAGCAGCTGGACAGACTCCTACAATGAGCAGTTCTTC
TRBD1,TRBJ2-7,TRBV18,.,CASSPNKIGTGHYEQYF,TGTGCCAGCTCACCGAACAAGATCGGGACAGGCCACTACGAGCAGTACTTC
TRBD2,TRBJ2-1,TRBV24-1,many,CATSDFPSSGGANEQFF,TGTGCCACCAGTGATTTTCCCTCCAGCGGGGGGGCCAATGAGCAGTTCTTC
TRBD1,TRBJ1-2,TRBV11-2,many,CASSQEGQGTGYTF,TGTGCCAGCAGCCAAGAGGGACAGGGAACCGGCTACACCTTC
TRBD1,TRBJ2-2,TRBV7-2,many,CASSYTGVTGELFF,TGTGCCAGCAGCTATACAGGGGTCACCGGGGAGCTGTTTTTT
.,TRBJ2-1,TRBV20-1,many,CSARPPARANEQFF,TGCAGTGCCCGACCCCCAGCCAGGGCCAATGAGCAGTTCTTC
TRBD2,TRBJ2-7,TRBV4-3,many,CASSQEVTSGYEQYF,TGCGCCAGCAGCCAAGAAGTCACTAGCGGCTACGAGCAGTACTTC
.,TRBJ1-1,TRBV6-1,.,CAGSIREGLGEAFF,TGTGCCGGCAGTATTCGGGAGGGGTTAGGCGAAGCTTTCTTT
TRBD1,TRBJ1-5,TRBV10-2,many,CASSESSGTGSNQPQHF,TGCGCCAGCAGTGAGTCCTCCGGGACAGGAAGCAATCAGCCCCAGCATTTT
TRBD2,TRBJ2-7,TRBV7-2,many,CASSSRAGQKTYEQYF,TGTGCCAGCAGCTCCAGAGCGGGGCAAAAGACCTACGAGCAGTACTTC
.,TRBJ2-7,TRBV7-6,many,CASSPQGVSYEQYF,TGTGCCAGCAGTCCCCAAGGGGTCTCCTACGAGCAGTACTTC
.,TRBJ2-3,TRBV12-3/TRBV12-4,many,CASSRDSTDTQYF,TGTGCCAGCAGTCGGGACAGCACAGATACGCAGTATTTT
.,TRBJ2-1,TRBV5-1,many,CASSPTTSSYNEQFF,TGCGCCAGCAGCCCGACGACGAGCTCCTACAATGAGCAGTTCTTC
.,TRBJ2-3,TRBV6-1,many,CASSEGSSGDTQYF,TGTGCCAGCAGTGAAGGTTCCTCGGGTGATACGCAGTATTTT
TRBD2,TRBJ2-3,TRBV6-2/TRBV6-3,.,CASRWAGGPDTQYF,TGTGCCAGCAGATGGGCGGGAGGGCCAGATACGCAGTATTTT
.,TRBJ2-7,TRBV6-5,many,CASSDNRYEQYF,TGTGCCAGCAGCGACAACCGCTACGAGCAGTACTTC
.,TRBJ2-3,TRBV5-1,many,CASSLEVGTLKDTQYF,TGCGCCAGCAGCTTGGAAGTCGGAACCCTGAAAGATACGCAGTATTTT
TRBD1,TRBJ2-1,TRBV20-1,many,CSATQTGGGYNEQFF,TGCAGTGCTACCCAGACAGGGGGCGGCTACAATGAGCAGTTCTTC
TRBD1,TRBJ1-1,TRBV12-3/TRBV12-4,many,CASNPGGLVGTEAFF,TGTGCCAGCAACCCAGGGGGCTTGGTAGGGACTGAAGCTTTCTTT
.,TRBJ2-1,TRBV12-3/TRBV12-4,many,CASSFGGAGREQFF,TGTGCCAGCAGTTTTGGGGGCGCAGGACGGGAGCAGTTCTTC
.,TRBJ2-2,TRBV7-3,many,CASSLGAVDTGELFF,TGTGCCAGCAGCTTAGGAGCGGTAGACACCGGGGAGCTGTTTTTT
.,TRBJ1-1,TRBV5-1,many,CASMPIVGNTEAFF,TGCGCCAGCATGCCGATCGTAGGGAACACTGAAGCTTTCTTT
TRBD2,TRBJ2-7,TRBV4-3,many,CASSQDEREWGYEQYF,TGCGCCAGCAGCCAAGATGAGCGGGAGTGGGGTTACGAGCAGTACTTC
.,TRBJ1-1,TRBV4-2,many,CASSQGRRFRRDPNTEAFF,TGTGCCAGCAGCCAAGGCCGACGATTTAGACGCGATCCCAACACTGAAGCTTTCTTT
TRBD2,TRBJ2-1,TRBV7-3,many,CASSSGLAGGLYNEQFF,TGTGCCAGCAGCTCGGGACTAGCGGGAGGGCTCTACAATGAGCAGTTCTTC
TRBD2,TRBJ2-1,TRBV20-1,many,CSARRGILAEYNEQFF,TGCAGTGCTAGGAGGGGGATACTAGCGGAATACAATGAGCAGTTCTTC